Sequencing of this T cell receptor (beta chain) was carried out in a study of PD-L1 blockade in urothelial cancer. Study-wide background: Median T cell yield per blood sample was 110,000 to 150,000 cells.

Time point of the sample: peripheral blood 6 weeks after treatment start. Germline assignment: CDR1 SQVTM and CDR2 ANQGSEA. This CDR3 comprises 15 residues. The V segment lost 5 bases and the J segment 3 bases; nucleotides outside the gene matches: 10. The assay was immunoSEQ multiplex PCR, and TCRdb's table has in-frame clones only and misses some. Altogether more than 45,000 clones are present, around 88% being singletons, with the ten largest covering 8% to 13%. The chain combines TRBV29-1 with TRBJ2-3; TRBD1 matches 8 bases. Sequenced material: PBMCs, taken around atezolizumab (anti-PD-L1) treatment. The source of this sequence is a man aged 60 to 69 with urothelial cancer. CDR3 loop: CSVLRQGARTDTQYF. In DNA, the CDR3 is TGCAGCGTTCTTCGGCAGGGGGCCAGGACAGATACGCAGTATTTT.